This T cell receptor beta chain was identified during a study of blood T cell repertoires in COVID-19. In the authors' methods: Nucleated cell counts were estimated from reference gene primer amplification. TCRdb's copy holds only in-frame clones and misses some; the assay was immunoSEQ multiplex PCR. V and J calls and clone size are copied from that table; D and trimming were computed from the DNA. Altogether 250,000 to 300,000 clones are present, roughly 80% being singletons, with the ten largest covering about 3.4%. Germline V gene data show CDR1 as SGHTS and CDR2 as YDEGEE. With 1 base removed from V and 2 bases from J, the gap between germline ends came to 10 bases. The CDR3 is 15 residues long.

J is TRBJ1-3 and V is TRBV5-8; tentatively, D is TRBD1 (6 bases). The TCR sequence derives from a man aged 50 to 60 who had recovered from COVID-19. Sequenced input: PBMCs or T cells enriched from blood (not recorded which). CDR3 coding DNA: TGTGCCAGCAGCTTGCAGGGGCACCCTGGAAACACCATATATTTT. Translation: CASSLQGHPGNTIYF.